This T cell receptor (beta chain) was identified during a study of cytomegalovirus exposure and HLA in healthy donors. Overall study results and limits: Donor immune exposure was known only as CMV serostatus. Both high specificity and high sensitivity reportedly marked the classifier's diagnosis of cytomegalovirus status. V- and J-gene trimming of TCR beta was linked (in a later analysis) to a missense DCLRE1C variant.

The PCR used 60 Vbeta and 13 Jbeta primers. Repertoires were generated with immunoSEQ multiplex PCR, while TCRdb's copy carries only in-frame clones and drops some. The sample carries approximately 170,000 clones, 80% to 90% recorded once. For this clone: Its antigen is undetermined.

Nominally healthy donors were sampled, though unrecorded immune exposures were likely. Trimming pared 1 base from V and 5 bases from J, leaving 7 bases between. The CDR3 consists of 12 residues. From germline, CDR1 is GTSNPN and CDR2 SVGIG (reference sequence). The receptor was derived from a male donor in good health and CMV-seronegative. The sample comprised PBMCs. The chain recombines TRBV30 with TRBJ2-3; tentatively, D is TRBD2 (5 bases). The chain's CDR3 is CAWSDGVDTQYF. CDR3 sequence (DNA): TGTGCCTGGAGTGACGGGGTAGATACGCAGTATTTT.